This TCR beta chain was observed in a study of human thymus T cells. Study-level findings and limits: The authors found apparently biased V and J gene usage in thymic and blood repertoires. What related research reported was that thymic repertoires overlapped highly among unrelated individuals.

The thymus tissue came from resections taken during corrective heart surgery. Among the donors, all were healthy Finnish infants having corrective surgery for congenital heart defects. V gave up 3 bases and J gave up 3 bases, with 20 bases separating them. The germline V gene has CDR1 LGHNA and CDR2 YNFKEQ. The CDR3 contains 18 residues. As for this clone: The target antigen is unknown.

The table came from immunoSEQ multiplex PCR; TCRdb's copy has only in-frame clones and leaves some out. The sample shows roughly 130,000 clones, 90% to 95% of them seen only once. The sequencing sample was made of thymus tissue. This chain links TRBV4-2 with TRBJ2-2, with D possibly being TRBD1 (6 bases). This clonotype originated in a boy younger than two with a congenital heart defect but otherwise immunologically healthy. The DNA of the CDR3 is TGTGCCAGCAGCCACAACCACGAAACAGGGATTCACACCGGGGAGCTGTTTTTT. Translation: CASSHNHETGIHTGELFF.